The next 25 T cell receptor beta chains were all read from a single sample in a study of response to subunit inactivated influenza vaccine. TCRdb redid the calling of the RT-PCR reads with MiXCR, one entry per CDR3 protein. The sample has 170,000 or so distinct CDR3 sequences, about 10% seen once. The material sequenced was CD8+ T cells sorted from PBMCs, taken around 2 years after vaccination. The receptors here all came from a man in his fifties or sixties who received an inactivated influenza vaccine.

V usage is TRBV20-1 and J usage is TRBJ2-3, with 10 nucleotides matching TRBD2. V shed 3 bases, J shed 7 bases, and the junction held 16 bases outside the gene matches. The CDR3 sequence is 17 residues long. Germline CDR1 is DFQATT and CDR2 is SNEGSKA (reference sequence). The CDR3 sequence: CSASAWKRGGLENTQYF. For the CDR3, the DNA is TGCAGTGCTAGCGCGTGGAAGCGGGGGGGCCTAGAAAATACGCAGTATTTT.

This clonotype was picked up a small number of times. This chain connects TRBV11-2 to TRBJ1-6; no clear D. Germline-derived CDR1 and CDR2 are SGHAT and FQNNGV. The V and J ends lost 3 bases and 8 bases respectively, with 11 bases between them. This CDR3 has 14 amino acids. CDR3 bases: TGTGCCAGCAGCTTCCCCAGTTACGATTCACCCCTCCACTTT. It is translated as CASSFPSYDSPLHF.

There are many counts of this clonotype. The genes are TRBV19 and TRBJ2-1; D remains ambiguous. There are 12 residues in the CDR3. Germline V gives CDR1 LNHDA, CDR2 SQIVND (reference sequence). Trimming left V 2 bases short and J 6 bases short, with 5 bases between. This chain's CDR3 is CASSIPGNEQFF. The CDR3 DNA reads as TGTGCCAGTAGTATACCAGGCAATGAGCAGTTCTTC.

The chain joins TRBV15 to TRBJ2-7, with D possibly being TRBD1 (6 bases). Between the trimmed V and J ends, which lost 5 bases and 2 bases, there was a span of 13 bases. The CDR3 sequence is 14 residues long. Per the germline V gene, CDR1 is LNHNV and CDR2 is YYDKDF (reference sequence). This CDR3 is CATSSSRGTYEQYF. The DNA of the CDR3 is TGTGCCACCAGCTCAAGTAGGGGGACCTACGAGCAGTACTTC.

CDR3 region: CASSFANEQFF. CDR3 in DNA: TGTGCCAGCAGCTTTGCGAATGAGCAGTTCTTC. The chain uses TRBV7-9 and TRBJ2-1; D unresolved. CDR3 size: 11 residues. The V and J ends lost 3 bases and 7 bases respectively, with 4 bases between them. From germline, CDR1 is SEHNR and CDR2 FQNEAQ (reference sequence). Using reference TRBV7-9 and TRBJ2-1 for the parts outside the CDR3, the full variable domain is DTGVSQNPRHKITKRGQNVTFRCDPISEHNRLYWYRQTLGQGPEFLTYFQNEAQLEKSRLLSDRFSAERPKGSFSTLEIQRTEQGDSAMYLCASSFANEQFFGPGTRLTVL.

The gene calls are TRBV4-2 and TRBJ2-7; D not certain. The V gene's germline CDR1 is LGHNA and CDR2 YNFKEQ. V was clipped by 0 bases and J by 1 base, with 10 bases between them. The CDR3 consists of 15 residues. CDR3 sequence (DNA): TGTGCCAGCAGCCAAGATCCTGGGGTGTCCTACGAGCAGTACTTC. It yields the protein CASSQDPGVSYEQYF.

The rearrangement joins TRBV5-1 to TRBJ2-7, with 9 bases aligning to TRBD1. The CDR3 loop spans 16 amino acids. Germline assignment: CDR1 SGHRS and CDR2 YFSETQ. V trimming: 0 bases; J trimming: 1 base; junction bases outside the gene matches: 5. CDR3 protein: CASSLVTGQGSYEQYF. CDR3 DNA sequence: TGCGCCAGCAGCTTGGTAACGGGACAGGGTTCCTACGAGCAGTACTTC.

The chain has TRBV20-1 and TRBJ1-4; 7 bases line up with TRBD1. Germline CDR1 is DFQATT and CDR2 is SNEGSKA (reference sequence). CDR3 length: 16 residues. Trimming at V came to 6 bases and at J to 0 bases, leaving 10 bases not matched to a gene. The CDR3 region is CSASGTDAATNEKLFF. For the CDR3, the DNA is TGCAGTGCATCCGGGACAGACGCGGCAACTAATGAAAAACTGTTTTTT.

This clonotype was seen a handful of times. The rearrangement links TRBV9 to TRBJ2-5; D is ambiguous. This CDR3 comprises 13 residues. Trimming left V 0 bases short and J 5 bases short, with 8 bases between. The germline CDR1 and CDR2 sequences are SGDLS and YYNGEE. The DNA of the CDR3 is TGTGCCAGCAGCGTAGAAGGGTTCGAGACCCAGTACTTC. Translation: CASSVEGFETQYF.

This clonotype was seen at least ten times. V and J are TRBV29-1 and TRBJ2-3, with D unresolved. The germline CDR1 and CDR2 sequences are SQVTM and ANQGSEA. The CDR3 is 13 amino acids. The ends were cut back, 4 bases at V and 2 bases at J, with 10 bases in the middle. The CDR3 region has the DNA TGCAGCGTTGCAGCTCTGATCACAGATACGCAGTATTTT. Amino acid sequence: CSVAALITDTQYF.

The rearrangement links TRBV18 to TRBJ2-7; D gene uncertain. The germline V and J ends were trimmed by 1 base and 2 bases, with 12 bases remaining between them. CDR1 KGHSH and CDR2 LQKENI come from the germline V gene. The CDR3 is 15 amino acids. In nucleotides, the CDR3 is TGTGCCAGCTCACCACGGGATGATAATCCCTACGAGCAGTACTTC. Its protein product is CASSPRDDNPYEQYF.

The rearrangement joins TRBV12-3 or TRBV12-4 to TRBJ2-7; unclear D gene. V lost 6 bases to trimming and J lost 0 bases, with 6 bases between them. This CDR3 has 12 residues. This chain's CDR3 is CASSPVSYEQYF. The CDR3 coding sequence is TGTGCCAGCAGCCCAGTCTCCTACGAGCAGTACTTC.

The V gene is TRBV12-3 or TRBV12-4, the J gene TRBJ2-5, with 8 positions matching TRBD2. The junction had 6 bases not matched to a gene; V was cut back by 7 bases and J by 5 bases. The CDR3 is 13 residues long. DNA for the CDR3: TGTGCCAGCAAAGGCGGGGGGCTGGAGACCCAGTACTTC. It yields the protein CASKGGGLETQYF.

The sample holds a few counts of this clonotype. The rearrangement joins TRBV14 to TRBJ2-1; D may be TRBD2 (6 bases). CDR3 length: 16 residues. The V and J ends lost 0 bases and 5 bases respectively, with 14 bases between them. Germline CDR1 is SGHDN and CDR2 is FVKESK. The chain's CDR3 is CASSQDRTSLHNEQFF. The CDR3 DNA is TGTGCCAGCAGCCAAGACCGTACTAGCCTCCACAATGAGCAGTTCTTC.

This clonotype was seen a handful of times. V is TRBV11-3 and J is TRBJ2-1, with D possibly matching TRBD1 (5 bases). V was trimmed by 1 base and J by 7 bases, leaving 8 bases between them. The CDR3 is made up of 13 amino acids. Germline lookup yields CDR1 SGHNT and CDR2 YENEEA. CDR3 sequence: CASSLGQPNEQFF. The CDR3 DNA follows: TGTGCCAGCAGCTTAGGACAGCCGAATGAGCAGTTCTTC.

CDR3 sequence reads: CASSVGRGNYGYTF. CDR3 in DNA: TGTGCCAGCAGCGTAGGACGGGGGAACTATGGCTACACCTTC. V gene TRBV9 combines with J gene TRBJ1-2; weak D call: TRBD1 (5 bases). CDR1 is SGDLS and CDR2 is YYNGEE in the germline V gene. V was shortened by 0 bases and J by 2 bases, with 8 bases between the two germline ends. CDR3 size: 14 residues.

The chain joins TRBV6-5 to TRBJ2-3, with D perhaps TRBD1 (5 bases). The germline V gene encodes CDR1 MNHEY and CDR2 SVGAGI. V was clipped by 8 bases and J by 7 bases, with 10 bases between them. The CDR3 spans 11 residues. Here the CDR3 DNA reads TGTGCCAGCTGGCAGGGAAATACGCAGTATTTT. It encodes CASWQGNTQYF.

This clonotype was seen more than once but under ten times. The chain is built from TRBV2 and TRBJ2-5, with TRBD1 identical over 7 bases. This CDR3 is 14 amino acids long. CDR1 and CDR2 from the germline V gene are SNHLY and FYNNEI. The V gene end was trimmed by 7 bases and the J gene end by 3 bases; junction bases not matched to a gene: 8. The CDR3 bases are TGTGCCAGCAAACACAGGGGCACCGAAGAGACCCAGTACTTC. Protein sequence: CASKHRGTEETQYF.

CDR3 residues: CASSRDGYNEQFF. Written as DNA, the CDR3 is TGTGCCAGTAGCCGGGACGGATACAATGAGCAGTTCTTC. The chain uses TRBV19 and TRBJ2-1, with D possibly being TRBD1 or TRBD2 (5 bases each). The CDR3 extends over 13 amino acids. V dropped 6 bases and J dropped 4 bases, with 10 bases sitting between them. The V gene's germline CDR1 is LNHDA and CDR2 SQIVND (reference sequence).

As DNA, the CDR3 is TGTGCCACCTTGACGCCTGGACGAAACACTGAAGCTTTCTTT. Protein product: CATLTPGRNTEAFF. This chain links TRBV7-2 with TRBJ1-1; D is unclear. Trimming took off 10 bases at V and 2 bases at J, with 17 bases between the two ends. From germline, CDR1 is SGHTA and CDR2 FQGNSA. CDR3 length: 14 amino acids.

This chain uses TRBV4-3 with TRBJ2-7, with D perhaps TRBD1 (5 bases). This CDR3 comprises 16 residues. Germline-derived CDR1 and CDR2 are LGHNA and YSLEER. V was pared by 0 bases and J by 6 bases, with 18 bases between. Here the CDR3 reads CASSQDLGQGSREQYF. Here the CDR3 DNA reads TGCGCCAGCAGCCAAGATCTGGGGCAGGGCTCCCGCGAGCAGTACTTC.

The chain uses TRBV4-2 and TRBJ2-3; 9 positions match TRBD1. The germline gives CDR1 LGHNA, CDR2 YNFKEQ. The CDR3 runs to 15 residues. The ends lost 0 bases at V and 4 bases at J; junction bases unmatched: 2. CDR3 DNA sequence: TGTGCCAGCAGCCAAGAGACAGGGGGGCCAGATACGCAGTATTTT. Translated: CASSQETGGPDTQYF.

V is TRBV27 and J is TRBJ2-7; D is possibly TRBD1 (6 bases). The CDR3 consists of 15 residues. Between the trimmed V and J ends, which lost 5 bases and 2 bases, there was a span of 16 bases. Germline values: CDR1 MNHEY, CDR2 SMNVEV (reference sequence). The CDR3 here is CASSPRDIWTYEQYF. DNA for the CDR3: TGTGCCAGCAGTCCCCGGGACATCTGGACCTACGAGCAGTACTTC.

The CDR3 here is CASSVPADTQYF. CDR3 coding DNA: TGTGCCAGCAGCGTTCCGGCAGATACGCAGTATTTT. The gene calls are TRBV9 and TRBJ2-3; D unresolved. The CDR3 consists of 12 residues. CDR1 and CDR2 from the germline V gene are SGDLS and YYNGEE. V shed 2 bases and J shed 4 bases, with 5 bases lying between them.

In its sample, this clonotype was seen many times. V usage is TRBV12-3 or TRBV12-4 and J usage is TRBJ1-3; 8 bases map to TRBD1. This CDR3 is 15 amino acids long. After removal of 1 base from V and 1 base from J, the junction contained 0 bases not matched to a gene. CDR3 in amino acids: CASSLDRGSGNTIYF. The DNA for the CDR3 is TGTGCCAGCAGTTTAGACAGGGGGTCTGGAAACACCATATATTTT.